This TCR beta chain stems from a study of blood T cell repertoires in COVID-19. Turning to the study itself: Donors in the United States, Italy and Spain gave samples during acute or convalescent COVID-19. PBMCs, B-cell-depleted T cells, or T cells were the source of the cDNA or gDNA that made up the material.

Produced via immunoSEQ multiplex PCR; TCRdb's table is partial and in-frame only. The data contain tens of thousands of clones, 87% of them seen just once; the ten biggest clones take up more than 0.95%. Germline-derived CDR1 and CDR2 are SGHRS and YFSETQ. V dropped 5 bases and J dropped 3 bases, with 14 bases sitting between them. The CDR3 consists of 14 residues. Sequencing used peripheral blood. This chain connects TRBV5-1 to TRBJ1-1; D is unresolved. This TCR came from a human donor in a cohort sampled during active COVID-19. CDR3 protein: CASRVLDGDTEAFF. Written as DNA, the CDR3 is TGCGCCAGCAGGGTACTAGACGGGGACACTGAAGCTTTCTTT.